Listed below are T cell receptor beta chains from one sample, sequenced in a study of T cells in Graves' hyperthyroidism and ophthalmopathy. TCRdb independently ran MiXCR on the multiplex PCR reads; one entry per CDR3 protein. The table lists about 640,000 distinct CDR3 sequences, about 14% of them singletons. The specimen sequenced was blood. These receptors were collected from a woman between 45 and 65 years old with Graves' ophthalmopathy. Both conserved end residues are part of each CDR3. D genes are given only for firm matches. Size is stated for part of the rows, as once, few or many counts, or as a class when the clone is expanded.

TRBD2,many,TRBV6-2/TRBV6-3,TRBJ2-5,TGTGCCAGCAGTTATTACAAGCGCGGGAGGGCTCAAGAGACCCAGTACTTC,CASSYYKRGRAQETQYF
TRBD1,many,TRBV28,TRBJ2-1,TGTGCCAGCAGTTTGGGGACAGGGAAGGGGGATGAGCAGTTCTTC,CASSLGTGKGDEQFF
TRBD1,few,TRBV4-2,TRBJ2-7,TGTGCCAGCAGCCAACTCCGGGACAGGGTGATGAACGAGCAGTACTTC,CASSQLRDRVMNEQYF
TRBD1,NA,TRBV12-3/TRBV12-4,TRBJ1-1,TGTGCCAGCAGTTTAGGCCCCCCGGCCAGGGGGACTGAAGCTTTCTTT,CASSLGPPARGTEAFF
NA,many,TRBV7-2,TRBJ2-1,TGTGCCAGCAGCTTTTTGGGGGGCCAGAGTTACAATGAGCAGTTCTTC,CASSFLGGQSYNEQFF
NA,NA,TRBV15,TRBJ2-3,TGTGCCACCAGCAGAGATTCGGGCGTGGAGTCCTTCACTAGCACAGATACGCAGTATTTT,CATSRDSGVESFTSTDTQYF
NA,few,TRBV9,TRBJ1-4,TGTGCCAGCAGCGGTATGCAGGCAACTAATGAAAAACTGTTTTTT,CASSGMQATNEKLFF
NA,few,TRBV7-9,TRBJ2-1,TGTGCCAGCAGCCAACTGTCGACAGCGTCCTACAATGAGCAGTTCTTC,CASSQLSTASYNEQFF
TRBD2,many,TRBV20-1,TRBJ2-1,TGCAGTGCCTCGCCTTCTAGCGGGAACTACAATGAGCAGTTCTTC,CSASPSSGNYNEQFF
TRBD1,few,TRBV6-5,TRBJ1-6,TGTGCCAGCAGTGCGAACCGGGACAGGAATTCACCCCTCCACTTT,CASSANRDRNSPLHF
TRBD1,few,TRBV7-9,TRBJ2-3,TGTGCCAGCAGCCCCTTGGCCGGGACAGCCAAGGACGGAGATACGCAGTATTTT,CASSPLAGTAKDGDTQYF
TRBD1,many,TRBV11-3,TRBJ2-7,TGTGCCAGCGCTTGGACAGGGGTGTCCTACGAGCAGTACTTC,CASAWTGVSYEQYF
NA,NA,TRBV6-5,TRBJ1-2,TGTGCCAGCAGTCTCGACTCTTACGACTATGGCTACACCTTC,CASSLDSYDYGYTF
NA,many,TRBV12-3/TRBV12-4,TRBJ2-7,TGTGCCAGCAGTTTCGCCAATGACAAATACTACGAGCAGTACTTC,CASSFANDKYYEQYF
TRBD2,many,TRBV27,TRBJ2-7,TGTGCCAGCAGGACTAGCGGGAGCCTTTACGAGCAGTACTTC,CASRTSGSLYEQYF
TRBD2,many,TRBV28,TRBJ2-2,TGTGCCAGCAGTTGGGTAGCGGGAGTCGACACCGGGGAGCTGTTTTTT,CASSWVAGVDTGELFF
TRBD2,NA,TRBV27,TRBJ2-3,TGTGCCAGCAGTTTACCAACCCGGGGGGTTGGCACAGATACGCAGTATTTT,CASSLPTRGVGTDTQYF
TRBD2,many,TRBV20-1,TRBJ2-1,TGCAGTGCTAGAGATCAGGGTAGCGGGAGGGAGGGTGAGCAGTTCTTC,CSARDQGSGREGEQFF
NA,many,TRBV7-8,TRBJ2-3,TGTGCCAGCCAGATCTTAGCAACAGATACGCAGTATTTT,CASQILATDTQYF
TRBD2,many,TRBV6-1,TRBJ2-3,TGTGCCAGCAGCCCCCGGGAGGGCCTACATCCCCCGACGCAGTATTTT,CASSPREGLHPPTQYF
NA,NA,TRBV5-6,TRBJ1-6,TGTGCCAGCGCCAGAGACAGAAGAAATTCACCCCTCCACTTT,CASARDRRNSPLHF
TRBD2,many,TRBV20-1,TRBJ2-1,TGCAGTGCCCTCGGAAAATTAGGACTAGCGGGATTGAATGAGCAGTTCTTC,CSALGKLGLAGLNEQFF
NA,many,TRBV3-1,TRBJ1-5,TGTGCCAGCAGCCGACAGGCCCAAGCGCCCCAGCATTTT,CASSRQAQAPQHF
NA,few,TRBV9,TRBJ2-4,TGTGCCAGCAGCGCAAGTGGGGGCGGCATTCAGTACTTC,CASSASGGGIQYF
NA,many,TRBV7-2,TRBJ2-3,TGTGCCAGCAGCTTAGACGTCGCTCTCACAGATACGCAGTATTTT,CASSLDVALTDTQYF
NA,few,TRBV4-2,TRBJ1-6,TGTGCCAGCAGCCAAGGAGACAGAGCCTATAATTCACCCCTCCACTTT,CASSQGDRAYNSPLHF
TRBD2,few,TRBV5-6,TRBJ2-3,TGTGCCAGCAGCCCGGGGACTAGCCCCAATACGCAGTATTTT,CASSPGTSPNTQYF
NA,many,TRBV20-1,TRBJ2-5,TGCAGTGCTAGAAACCTACTACGACAAGAGACCCAGTACTTC,CSARNLLRQETQYF
TRBD1,NA,TRBV2,TRBJ1-2,TGTGCCAGCGATAAATCGACAGGGGGCAGAGGCTACACCTTC,CASDKSTGGRGYTF
TRBD2,many,TRBV12-3/TRBV12-4,TRBJ2-3,TGTGCCAGCAGACTAGCGGGACTCACAGATACGCAGTATTTT,CASRLAGLTDTQYF
TRBD1,many,TRBV5-1,TRBJ2-7,TGCGCCAGCAGCTCCCCGGACAGGGGTTACTACGAGCAGTACTTC,CASSSPDRGYYEQYF
TRBD2,many,TRBV7-2,TRBJ2-1,TGTGCCAGCAGCAACGGGGGGGGAGGAAGAATTCGGTTTGGGGACAATGAGCAGTTCTTC,CASSNGGGGRIRFGDNEQFF
NA,many,TRBV29-1,TRBJ2-5,TGCAGCGTGGGGTGGGAGACCCAGTACTTC,CSVGWETQYF
NA,NA,TRBV6-2/TRBV6-3,TRBJ2-7,TGTGCCAGCAGTTACTCCGCGGATTGGGGGGAGCAGTACTTC,CASSYSADWGEQYF
NA,NA,TRBV15,TRBJ1-2,TGTGCCACCAGCAGAGTGACAGGATTCGGTGTCTATGGCTACACCTTC,CATSRVTGFGVYGYTF
TRBD2,many,TRBV6-1,TRBJ2-5,TGTGCCAGCAGTGGACGACTAGCGGGGGAAGAGACCCAGTACTTC,CASSGRLAGEETQYF
NA,NA,TRBV4-2,TRBJ1-5,TGTGCCAGCAGCCAAGATCGGAAAACGGGGGTTAGCAATCAGCCCCAGCATTTT,CASSQDRKTGVSNQPQHF
TRBD1,few,TRBV20-1,TRBJ2-5,TGCAGTGCTCCCCCGGGGCAGGGGGACGGGGAGACCCAGTACTTC,CSAPPGQGDGETQYF
NA,many,TRBV11-2,TRBJ2-5,TGTGCCAGCAGCTTAAGCTACAATCAAGAGACCCAGTACTTC,CASSLSYNQETQYF
NA,once,TRBV28,TRBJ1-5,TGTGCCAGCAGTTTTTCGGGGGCGCACCCCCCTCAGCCCCAGCATTTT,CASSFSGAHPPQPQHF
NA,many,TRBV5-1,TRBJ2-1,TGCGCCAGCACCGACGTCAGCTCCTACAATGAGCAGTTCTTC,CASTDVSSYNEQFF
NA,many,TRBV7-9,TRBJ2-2,TGTGCCAGCAGATCCACTAGTTCCGGGGAGCTGTTTTTT,CASRSTSSGELFF
NA,NA,TRBV29-1,TRBJ1-1,TGCAGCGCAACCCCGAGTCATTTGAACACTGAAGCTTTCTTT,CSATPSHLNTEAFF
TRBD1,few,TRBV6-1,TRBJ1-5,TGTGCCAGCAGTATGACAGGGTTCCAGCCCCAGCATTTT,CASSMTGFQPQHF
TRBD2,once,TRBV10-3,TRBJ2-1,TGTGCCATAGGACTAGCGGGGAATGAGCAGTTCTTC,CAIGLAGNEQFF
NA,many,TRBV7-9,TRBJ2-2,TGTGCCAGCAGCTTACTGGCGACAAAAAACACCGGGGAGCTGTTTTTT,CASSLLATKNTGELFF
TRBD2,many,TRBV9,TRBJ2-5,TGTGCCAGCAGCGTAGCTACGACTAGCGGGACCCAGTACTTC,CASSVATTSGTQYF
NA,many,TRBV15,TRBJ2-3,TGTGCCACCAGCAGAGAACAGAGCACAGATACGCAGTATTTT,CATSREQSTDTQYF
NA,NA,TRBV5-6,TRBJ2-7,TGTGCCAGCAGCTTGGGTGGGGTCGACGAGCAGTACTTC,CASSLGGVDEQYF
TRBD1,few,TRBV6-1,TRBJ1-1,TGTGCCAGCCGAATCTCGACAGGGGGCACCACTGAAGCTTTCTTT,CASRISTGGTTEAFF
TRBD2,NA,TRBV10-3,TRBJ2-7,TGTGCCATCAGTGAAACTAGCGGGAGGGCCCACGAGCAGTACTTC,CAISETSGRAHEQYF
NA,many,TRBV9,TRBJ2-7,TGTGCCAGCAGCGCCCCTAACGAGCAGTACTTC,CASSAPNEQYF
TRBD2,NA,TRBV11-1,TRBJ2-1,TGTGCCAGCAGCCGCCCGGGGACTAGCGGGAGTAATGAGCAGTTCTTC,CASSRPGTSGSNEQFF
TRBD2,many,TRBV12-3/TRBV12-4,TRBJ2-7,TGTGCCAGCAGTACCCCCCGAGCCGGGAGGGCGGGCATTTACGAGCAGTACTTC,CASSTPRAGRAGIYEQYF
TRBD2,many,TRBV6-2/TRBV6-3,TRBJ2-7,TGTGCCAGCAGTTACGGAGGGACTAGCGGGCCCTACGAGCAGTACTTC,CASSYGGTSGPYEQYF